The 5 T cell receptor beta chains listed next were all sequenced from one sample in a study of T cells after yellow fever vaccination. TCRdb reprocessed the 5' RACE reads via MiXCR and lists one record per CDR3 protein. The sample gives approximately 550,000 distinct CDR3 sequences, approximately 21% of which show up once; roughly an eighth is in the top ten. The sequencing here drew on PBMCs, taken 15 days after the yellow fever booster vaccination. All receptors derive from a man aged 30 to 39 who received the YFV17D yellow fever vaccine.

The V call is TRBV20-1, the J call TRBJ2-5; D may match TRBD1 or TRBD2 (7 bases each). Trimming took off 3 bases at V and 5 bases at J, with 16 bases between the two ends. From germline, CDR1 is DFQATT and CDR2 SNEGSKA (reference sequence). This CDR3 contains 14 residues. The CDR3, as DNA: TGCAGTGCTAGTGTTCCAGGGGGAGGGGAGACCCAGTACTTC. It is translated as CSASVPGGGETQYF.

The rearrangement joins TRBV29-1 to TRBJ2-1, with D perhaps matching TRBD2 (5 bases). The germline V gene encodes CDR1 SQVTM and CDR2 ANQGSEA. The CDR3 spans 11 residues. CDR3 region: CSTSSYNEQFF. For the CDR3, the DNA is TGCAGTACTAGCTCCTACAATGAGCAGTTCTTC.

This rearrangement joins TRBV9 to TRBJ2-3; 8 positions agree with TRBD2. The germline V gene has CDR1 SGDLS and CDR2 YYNGEE. With 3 bases clipped from V and 1 base from J, the junction kept 10 bases outside the gene matches. The CDR3 covers 17 residues. In DNA, the CDR3 is TGTGCCAGCAGCGCCGTCTTCGAGCGGGGGCGCACAGATACGCAGTATTTT. Encoded protein: CASSAVFERGRTDTQYF.

The V and J genes are TRBV27 and TRBJ2-1; a possible D gene is TRBD2 (6 bases). Germline assignment: CDR1 MNHEY and CDR2 SMNVEV (reference sequence). V was clipped by 7 bases and J by 7 bases, with 23 bases between them. The CDR3 runs to 16 residues. In DNA form, the CDR3 reads TGTGCCAGCACAGCAATAGCGGAAGCCCCCTTGAATGAGCAGTTCTTC. Translation: CASTAIAEAPLNEQFF.

This clonotype was observed a few times. The V call is TRBV4-3, the J call TRBJ2-4; D is possibly TRBD1 (5 bases). Between the trimmed V and J ends, which lost 0 bases and 0 bases, there was a span of 12 bases. The CDR3 loop spans 17 amino acids. Per germline, CDR1 LGHNA and CDR2 YSLEER. Here the CDR3 reads CASSQDIGVVAKNIQYF. CDR3 nucleotide sequence: TGCGCCAGCAGCCAAGATATAGGGGTCGTAGCCAAAAACATTCAGTACTTC.